Sequencing of this T cell receptor beta chain was carried out in a study of blood T cell repertoires in COVID-19. Deletions cut 1 base from V and 3 bases from J, with 10 bases between. Germline loops: CDR1 SGHDT, CDR2 YYEEEE. CDR3 size: 15 residues. Original processing notes: Amplified reference gene primers provided the basis for estimating nucleated cell counts. Sequenced by immunoSEQ multiplex PCR; TCRdb stores in-frame clones only, minus some. For V, J and clone size, that table is used; D and trimming come from the DNA. The sample lists under 250,000 clones, about four fifths occurring once. V and J are TRBV5-6 and TRBJ2-2, with D unclear. The sequenced sample consisted of peripheral blood. The sequence came from a man in his forties or fifties with active or convalescent COVID-19. CDR3 nucleotide sequence: TGTGCCAGCAGCTTGCGGCAGGTCGACACCGGGGAGCTGTTTTTT. Translating it yields CASSLRQVDTGELFF.